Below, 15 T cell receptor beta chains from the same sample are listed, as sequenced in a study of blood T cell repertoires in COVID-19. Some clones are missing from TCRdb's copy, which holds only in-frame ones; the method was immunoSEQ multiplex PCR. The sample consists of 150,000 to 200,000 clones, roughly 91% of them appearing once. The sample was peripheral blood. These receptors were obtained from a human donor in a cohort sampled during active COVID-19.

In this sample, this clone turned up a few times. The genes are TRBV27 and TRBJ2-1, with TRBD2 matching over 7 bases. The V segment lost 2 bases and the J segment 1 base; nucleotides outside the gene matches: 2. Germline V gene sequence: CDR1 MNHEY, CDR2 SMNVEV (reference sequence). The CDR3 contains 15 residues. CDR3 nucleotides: TGTGCCAGCAGTTTAACCGGGAGGTCCTACAATGAGCAGTTCTTC. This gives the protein CASSLTGRSYNEQFF.

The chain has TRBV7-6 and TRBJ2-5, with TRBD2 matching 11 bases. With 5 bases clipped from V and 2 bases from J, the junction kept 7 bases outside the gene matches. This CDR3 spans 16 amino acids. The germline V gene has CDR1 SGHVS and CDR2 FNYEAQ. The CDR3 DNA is TGTGCCAGCAGCAAGGGGACTAGCGGACTGCAAGAGACCCAGTACTTC. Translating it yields CASSKGTSGLQETQYF. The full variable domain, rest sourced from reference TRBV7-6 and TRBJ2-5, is GAGVSQSPRYKVTKRGQDVALRCDPISGHVSLYWYRQALGQGPEFLTYFNYEAQQDKSGLPNDRFSAERPEGSISTLTIQRTEQRDSAMYRCASSKGTSGLQETQYFGPGTRLLVL.

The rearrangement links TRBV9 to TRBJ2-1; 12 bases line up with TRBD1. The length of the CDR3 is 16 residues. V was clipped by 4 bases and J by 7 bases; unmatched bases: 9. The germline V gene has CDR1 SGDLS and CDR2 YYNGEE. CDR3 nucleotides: TGTGCCAGCAGCTTTTTGGGACAGGGGGCGATTAATGAGCAGTTCTTC. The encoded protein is CASSFLGQGAINEQFF.

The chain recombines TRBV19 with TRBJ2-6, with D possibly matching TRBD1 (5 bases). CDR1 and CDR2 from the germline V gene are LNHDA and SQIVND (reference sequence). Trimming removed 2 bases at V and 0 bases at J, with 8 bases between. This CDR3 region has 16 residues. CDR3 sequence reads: CASSIQGNSGANVLTF. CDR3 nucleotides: TGTGCCAGTAGTATACAGGGAAACTCTGGGGCCAACGTCCTGACTTTC.

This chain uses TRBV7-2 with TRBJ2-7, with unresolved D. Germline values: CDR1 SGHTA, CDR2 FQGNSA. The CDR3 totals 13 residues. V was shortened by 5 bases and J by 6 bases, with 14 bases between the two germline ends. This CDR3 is CASSNGGPGEQYF. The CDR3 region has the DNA TGTGCCAGCAGCAACGGTGGTCCCGGCGAGCAGTACTTC.

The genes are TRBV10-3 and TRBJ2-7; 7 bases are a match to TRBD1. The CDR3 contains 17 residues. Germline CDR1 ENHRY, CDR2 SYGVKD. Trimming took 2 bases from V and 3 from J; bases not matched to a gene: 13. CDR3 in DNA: TGTGCCATCAGTGAGGTCCCCGGGACAGCCAAGGGCTACGAGCAGTACTTC. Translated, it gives CAISEVPGTAKGYEQYF.

The CDR3 loop reads CASSTPLQLATQYF. CDR3 sequence (DNA): TGTGCCAGTAGTACCCCCCTGCAACTTGCTACGCAGTATTTT. This chain links TRBV19 with TRBJ2-3; no clear D. Trimming cost V 4 bases and J 8 bases, with 16 bases left between them. Germline lookup yields CDR1 LNHDA and CDR2 SQIVND (reference sequence). The CDR3 extends over 14 amino acids.

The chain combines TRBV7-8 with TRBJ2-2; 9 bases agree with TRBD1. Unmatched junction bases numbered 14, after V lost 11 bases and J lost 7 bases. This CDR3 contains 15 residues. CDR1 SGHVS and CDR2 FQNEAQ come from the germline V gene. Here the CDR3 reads CAGKRGQGFVGELFF. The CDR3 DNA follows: TGTGCCGGAAAGAGGGGACAGGGTTTTGTCGGGGAGCTGTTTTTT.

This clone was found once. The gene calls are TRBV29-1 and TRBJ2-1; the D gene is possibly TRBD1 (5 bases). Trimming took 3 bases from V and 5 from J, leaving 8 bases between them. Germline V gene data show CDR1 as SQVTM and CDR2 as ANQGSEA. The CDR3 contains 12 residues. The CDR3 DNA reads TGCAGCGTTGACAGGGTGAACAATGAGCAGTTCTTC. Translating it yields CSVDRVNNEQFF.

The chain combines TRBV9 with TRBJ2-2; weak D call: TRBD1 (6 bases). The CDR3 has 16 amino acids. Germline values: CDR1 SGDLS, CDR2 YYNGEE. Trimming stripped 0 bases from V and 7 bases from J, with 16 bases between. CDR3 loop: CASSVAGHQGIGELFF. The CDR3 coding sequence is TGTGCCAGCAGCGTAGCGGGGCATCAGGGGATCGGGGAGCTGTTTTTT.

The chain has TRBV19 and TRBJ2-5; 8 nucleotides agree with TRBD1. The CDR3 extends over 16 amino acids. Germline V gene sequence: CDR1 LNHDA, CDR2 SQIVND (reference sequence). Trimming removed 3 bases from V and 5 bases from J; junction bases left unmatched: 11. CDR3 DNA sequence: TGTGCCAGTAGTATCTCGTCCCAGGGGGCGCATGAGACCCAGTACTTC. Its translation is CASSISSQGAHETQYF.

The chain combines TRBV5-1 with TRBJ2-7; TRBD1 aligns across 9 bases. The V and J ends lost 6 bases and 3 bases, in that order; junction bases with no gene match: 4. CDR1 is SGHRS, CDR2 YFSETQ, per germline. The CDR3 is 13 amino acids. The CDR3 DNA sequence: TGCGCCAGCAACCCGGACAGGGGCTACGAGCAGTACTTC. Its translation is CASNPDRGYEQYF.

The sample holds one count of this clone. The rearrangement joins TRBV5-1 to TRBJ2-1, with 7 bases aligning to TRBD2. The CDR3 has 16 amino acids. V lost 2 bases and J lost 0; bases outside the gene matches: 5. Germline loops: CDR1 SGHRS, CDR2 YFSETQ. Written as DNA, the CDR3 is TGCGCCAGCAGCTTCTCCGGCGGGAGCTCCTACAATGAGCAGTTCTTC. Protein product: CASSFSGGSSYNEQFF.

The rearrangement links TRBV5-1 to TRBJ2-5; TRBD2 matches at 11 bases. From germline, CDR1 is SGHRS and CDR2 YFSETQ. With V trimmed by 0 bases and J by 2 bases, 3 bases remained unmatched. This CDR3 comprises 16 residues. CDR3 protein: CASSLALAGGQETQYF. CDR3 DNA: TGCGCCAGCAGCTTGGCCCTAGCGGGGGGACAAGAGACCCAGTACTTC.

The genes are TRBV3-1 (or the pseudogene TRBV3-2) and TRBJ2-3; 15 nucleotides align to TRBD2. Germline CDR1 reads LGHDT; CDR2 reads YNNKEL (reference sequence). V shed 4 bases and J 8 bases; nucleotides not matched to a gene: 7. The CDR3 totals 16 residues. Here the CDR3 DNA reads TGTGCCAGCAGCCCGGGACTAGCGGGGGGTGGCGGTACGCAGTATTTT. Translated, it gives CASSPGLAGGGGTQYF.